This TCR beta chain was profiled in a study of blood T cell repertoires in COVID-19. Germline CDR1 is SGHRS and CDR2 is YFSETQ. The CDR3 spans 14 residues. After removal of 4 bases from V and 2 bases from J, the junction contained 6 bases not matched to a gene. This clone was observed a handful of times. Sequencing was performed with immunoSEQ multiplex PCR; in TCRdb, only in-frame clones are kept and a portion is missing. The sample has some 150,000 clones; around 79% are singletons. Seattle participants joined during active infection and were tracked over time. This sequence was found in a woman in her sixties or seventies with COVID-19, enrolled during active disease. The chain links TRBV5-1 to TRBJ2-7; 7 bases align to TRBD1. Sample: peripheral blood. This CDR3 reads CASSQRGGPYEQYF. In DNA form, the CDR3 reads TGCGCCAGCAGCCAGCGAGGGGGCCCCTACGAGCAGTACTTC.